The rows below give T cell receptor beta chains drawn from one sample of a study of blood T cell repertoires in COVID-19. TCRdb's table, derived via immunoSEQ multiplex PCR, lists solely in-frame clones and lacks some. The table has about 210,000 clones, 89% seen once. Source material: peripheral blood. Receptors were obtained from a woman between 40 and 55 years old with acute or convalescent COVID-19. CDR3s include the opening cysteine and the closing phenylalanine or tryptophan. A D gene is named only where the DNA matches it firmly. The listing skips clone size in some rows; elsewhere it reads once, few, many or a size class.

clone size	J gene	V gene	D gene	CDR3 protein	CDR3 DNA
.	TRBJ2-3	TRBV25-1	.	CASSDRRTDTQYF	TGTGCCAGCAGTGACAGGAGGACAGATACGCAGTATTTT
.	TRBJ1-2	TRBV5-1	.	CASSEGNGGQGGYTF	TGCGCCAGCAGCGAGGGCAATGGAGGGCAGGGAGGCTACACCTTC
.	TRBJ1-5	TRBV9	.	CASSGGGFVGPQHF	TGTGCCAGCAGCGGGGGAGGGTTCGTGGGCCCCCAGCATTTT
.	TRBJ1-2	TRBV6-6	.	CASSYEIPLGYTF	TGTGCCAGCAGTTACGAGATCCCGCTAGGCTACACCTTC
.	TRBJ1-6	TRBV4-1	TRBD1	CASSQEGGSNNSPLHF	TGCGCCAGCAGCCAAGAAGGGGGCAGTAATAATTCACCCCTCCACTTT
.	TRBJ2-1	TRBV19	.	CASRDRRKGNEQFF	TGTGCCAGTAGGGACAGACGGAAGGGCAATGAGCAGTTCTTC
.	TRBJ1-6	TRBV5-5	TRBD1	CASSLEQGALPLHF	TGTGCCAGCAGCCTTGAACAGGGGGCATTACCCCTCCACTTT
once	TRBJ2-3	TRBV2	TRBD2	CASSGQGAGGRFTDTQYF	TGTGCCAGCAGTGGACAGGGAGCGGGGGGTCGTTTTACAGATACGCAGTATTTT
.	TRBJ1-1	TRBV5-1	TRBD1	CASTLTGAGTEAFF	TGCGCCAGCACTCTCACAGGGGCGGGCACTGAAGCTTTCTTT
.	TRBJ2-3	TRBV4-2	TRBD2	CASSQTNGGEGTDTQYF	TGTGCCAGCAGCCAAACGAACGGGGGGGAGGGCACAGATACGCAGTATTTT